The rows below give T cell receptor beta chains drawn from one sample of a study of blood T cell repertoires in COVID-19. Data came from immunoSEQ multiplex PCR; TCRdb stores just in-frame clones and leaves some out. The sample comprises about 220,000 clones, approximately 84% of which are singletons, and 3% to 3.5% rests with the top ten. The sequenced sample consisted of peripheral blood. These TCRs come from a young woman who had recovered from COVID-19. Each CDR3 is given with its conserved first and last residue. A D gene is named only where the DNA matches it firmly. Expanded clones get a size class; other rows say once, few or many, or leave the size out.

v_call: TRBV6-5
clone_size: NA
cdr3_length: 14
j_call: TRBJ1-1
d_call: NA
cdr3_aa: CASSYQGRNTEAFF
cdr3_nt: TGTGCCAGCAGTTACCAAGGGAGGAACACTGAAGCTTTCTTT

v_call: TRBV12-5
clone_size: NA
cdr3_length: 16
j_call: TRBJ2-2
d_call: TRBD2
cdr3_aa: CASGLRLAGITGELFF
cdr3_nt: TGTGCTAGTGGTTTGCGGCTAGCGGGTATCACCGGGGAGCTGTTTTTT

v_call: TRBV18
clone_size: NA
cdr3_length: 15
j_call: TRBJ1-1
d_call: TRBD1
cdr3_aa: CASSPIGTEDTEAFF
cdr3_nt: TGTGCCAGCTCACCGATTGGGACAGAGGACACTGAAGCTTTCTTT

v_call: TRBV3-1/TRBV3-2
clone_size: NA
cdr3_length: 12
j_call: TRBJ1-2
d_call: NA
cdr3_aa: CASSQELFGYTF
cdr3_nt: TGTGCCAGCAGTCAGGAATTGTTTGGCTACACCTTC

v_call: TRBV18
clone_size: NA
cdr3_length: 16
j_call: TRBJ1-4
d_call: TRBD1
cdr3_aa: CASSPPRDRVGEKLFF
cdr3_nt: TGTGCCAGCTCACCACCTCGGGACAGGGTCGGCGAAAAACTGTTTTTT

v_call: TRBV5-1
clone_size: few
cdr3_length: 14
j_call: TRBJ2-1
d_call: NA
cdr3_aa: CASSLTGVYNEQFF
cdr3_nt: TGCGCCAGCAGCTTGACGGGGGTCTACAATGAGCAGTTCTTC

v_call: TRBV6-5
clone_size: NA
cdr3_length: 15
j_call: TRBJ2-3
d_call: NA
cdr3_aa: CASSYMAASTDTQYF
cdr3_nt: TGTGCCAGCAGTTATATGGCGGCTAGCACAGATACGCAGTATTTT

v_call: TRBV7-3
clone_size: NA
cdr3_length: 15
j_call: TRBJ2-7
d_call: NA
cdr3_aa: CASSLSGGGTYEQYF
cdr3_nt: TGTGCCAGCAGCTTATCGGGCGGGGGCACCTACGAGCAGTACTTC

v_call: TRBV9
clone_size: NA
cdr3_length: 18
j_call: TRBJ2-7
d_call: TRBD2
cdr3_aa: CASSVGLAGLGTYPEQYF
cdr3_nt: TGTGCCAGCAGCGTGGGACTAGCGGGCTTGGGGACTTATCCCGAGCAGTACTTC

v_call: TRBV5-1
clone_size: NA
cdr3_length: 16
j_call: TRBJ1-6
d_call: TRBD1
cdr3_aa: CASSRTNRGSNSPLHF
cdr3_nt: TGCGCCAGCAGCCGCACGAACAGGGGTAGTAATTCACCCCTCCACTTT

v_call: TRBV28
clone_size: NA
cdr3_length: 13
j_call: TRBJ1-2
d_call: NA
cdr3_aa: CASSTEGVNGYTF
cdr3_nt: TGTGCCAGCAGTACTGAAGGGGTAAATGGCTACACCTTC

v_call: TRBV3-1/TRBV3-2
clone_size: NA
cdr3_length: 16
j_call: TRBJ2-2
d_call: TRBD1
cdr3_aa: CASSLGTGGMAGELFF
cdr3_nt: TGTGCCAGCAGCCTTGGGACAGGGGGCATGGCCGGGGAGCTGTTTTTT

v_call: TRBV28
clone_size: NA
cdr3_length: 15
j_call: TRBJ1-6
d_call: TRBD1
cdr3_aa: CASRTGDSYNSPLHF
cdr3_nt: TGTGCCAGCAGAACAGGGGACTCCTATAATTCACCCCTCCACTTT

v_call: TRBV10-3
clone_size: NA
cdr3_length: 19
j_call: TRBJ2-1
d_call: TRBD2
cdr3_aa: CAISDTSGTSGRRDNEQFF
cdr3_nt: TGTGCCATCAGTGATACCTCCGGGACTAGCGGGAGAAGGGACAATGAGCAGTTCTTC

v_call: TRBV9
clone_size: NA
cdr3_length: 15
j_call: TRBJ1-3
d_call: NA
cdr3_aa: CASSVDGSSGNTIYF
cdr3_nt: TGTGCCAGCAGCGTAGACGGGAGCTCTGGAAACACCATATATTTT

v_call: TRBV9
clone_size: NA
cdr3_length: 17
j_call: TRBJ2-1
d_call: TRBD2
cdr3_aa: CASSVEGTSGKYNEQFF
cdr3_nt: TGTGCCAGCAGCGTAGAGGGGACTAGCGGGAAATACAATGAGCAGTTCTTC

v_call: TRBV27
clone_size: NA
cdr3_length: 13
j_call: TRBJ2-3
d_call: NA
cdr3_aa: CASSLSLRDTQYF
cdr3_nt: TGTGCCAGCAGTTTATCGTTGAGAGATACGCAGTATTTT

v_call: TRBV5-1
clone_size: once
cdr3_length: 15
j_call: TRBJ2-3
d_call: TRBD1
cdr3_aa: CASKTGTASTDTQYF
cdr3_nt: TGCGCCAGCAAAACAGGGACAGCTAGCACAGATACGCAGTATTTT

v_call: TRBV28
clone_size: NA
cdr3_length: 18
j_call: TRBJ2-1
d_call: TRBD2
cdr3_aa: CASSSHGTSGRAGYEQFF
cdr3_nt: TGTGCCAGCAGTTCCCATGGGACTAGCGGGAGGGCCGGGTATGAGCAGTTCTTC

v_call: TRBV21-1
clone_size: NA
cdr3_length: 15
j_call: TRBJ2-3
d_call: NA
cdr3_aa: CASSKIRSSTDTQYF
cdr3_nt: TGTGCCAGCAGCAAAATCCGGTCAAGCACAGATACGCAGTATTTT

v_call: TRBV7-9
clone_size: once
cdr3_length: 14
j_call: TRBJ1-1
d_call: NA
cdr3_aa: CASSPDTPNTEAFF
cdr3_nt: TGTGCCAGCAGCCCCGACACTCCGAACACTGAAGCTTTCTTT

v_call: TRBV2
clone_size: many
cdr3_length: 15
j_call: TRBJ1-2
d_call: NA
cdr3_aa: CASSEMRQTNYGYTF
cdr3_nt: TGTGCCAGCAGTGAAATGAGACAGACTAACTATGGCTACACCTTC

v_call: TRBV29-1
clone_size: NA
cdr3_length: 11
j_call: TRBJ1-2
d_call: TRBD1
cdr3_aa: CSARQGEGYTF
cdr3_nt: TGCAGCGCCAGACAGGGTGAGGGCTACACCTTC